The 17 T cell receptor beta chains below all came from one sample that was sequenced in a study of blood T cell repertoires in COVID-19. Profiling relied on immunoSEQ multiplex PCR, and the TCRdb table lists in-frame clones only, not all of them. This repertoire shows approximately 57,000 clones, roughly 78% found once; its top ten account for approximately 7.7%. The specimen was peripheral blood. All receptors derive from a woman older than 75 with acute or convalescent COVID-19.

V gene TRBV10-1 combines with J gene TRBJ2-3, with TRBD1 matching over 7 bases. Germline V CDR1 and CDR2: WNHNN, SYGVQD (reference sequence). This CDR3 spans 15 amino acids. V dropped 3 bases and J dropped 3; count of bases not matched to a gene: 6. The chain's CDR3 is CASSDDRDRTDTQYF. CDR3 DNA: TGCGCCAGCAGTGATGACAGGGACAGAACAGATACGCAGTATTTT.

This clone has ten or more counts. The V gene is TRBV3-1 (or the pseudogene TRBV3-2), the J gene TRBJ1-3; D remains ambiguous. The CDR3 consists of 15 residues. Germline CDR1 LGHDT, CDR2 YNNKEL (reference sequence). The V end lost 4 bases, the J end lost 4 bases, and 14 bases lay between the germline ends. CDR3 sequence reads: CASSLRRVSGNTIYF. In nucleotides, the CDR3 is TGTGCCAGCAGCCTACGGAGAGTGTCCGGAAACACCATATATTTT.

V is TRBV5-5 and J is TRBJ2-7; 9 nucleotides line up with TRBD1. Per the germline V gene, CDR1 is SGHKS and CDR2 is YYEKEE (reference sequence). Trimming took 4 bases from V and 4 from J; bases not matched to a gene: 9. The CDR3 has 15 residues. CDR3 nucleotide sequence: TGTGCCAGCAGCCGGAGTGGACAGGGGAGTTACGAGCAGTACTTC. Translated, it gives CASSRSGQGSYEQYF.

The chain links TRBV19 to TRBJ1-3; D unclear. Trimming took off 4 bases at V and 2 bases at J, with 9 bases between the two ends. CDR3 size: 14 residues. The germline gives CDR1 LNHDA, CDR2 SQIVND (reference sequence). The CDR3, as DNA: TGTGCCAGTAGTAGGGAGGGTCCTGGAAACACCATATATTTT. Residues: CASSREGPGNTIYF. The full variable domain, rest sourced from reference TRBV19 and TRBJ1-3, is DGGITQSPKYLFRKEGQNVTLSCEQNLNHDAMYWYRQDPGQGLRLIYYSQIVNDFQKGDIAEGYSVSREKKESFPLTVTSAQKNPTAFYLCASSREGPGNTIYFGEGSWLTVV.

The rearrangement links TRBV29-1 to TRBJ2-7; tentative D call: TRBD2 (6 bases). The germline gives CDR1 SQVTM, CDR2 ANQGSEA. V dropped 2 bases and J dropped 3 bases, with 14 bases sitting between them. The CDR3 runs to 14 residues. The CDR3 DNA reads TGCAGCGTTGAAACCCCGGCGGGGCACTACGAGCAGTACTTC. Its protein is CSVETPAGHYEQYF.

The rearrangement uses TRBV5-8 and TRBJ2-7, with D unclear. V lost 1 base to trimming and J lost 4 bases, with 3 bases between them. CDR1 SGHTS and CDR2 YDEGEE come from the germline V gene. The CDR3 consists of 11 residues. The CDR3 sequence: CASSLRYEQYF. The DNA of the CDR3 is TGTGCCAGCAGCTTGCGGTACGAGCAGTACTTC.

This chain joins TRBV6-5 and TRBJ2-1; TRBD2 matches 7 bases. Germline lookup yields CDR1 MNHEY and CDR2 SVGAGI. The ends lost 4 bases at V and 10 bases at J; junction bases unmatched: 13. The CDR3 totals 15 residues. The CDR3 coding sequence is TGTGCCAGCAGTTCCGGGACTATAGGGGCTGGAGAGCAGTTCTTC. Translated, it gives CASSSGTIGAGEQFF.

The CDR3: CASSQVWGGPISDTQYF. As DNA, the CDR3 is TGTGCCAGCAGCCAAGTTTGGGGGGGGCCTATTTCAGATACGCAGTATTTT. This chain joins TRBV14 and TRBJ2-3; possibly TRBD2 for D (7 bases). Per germline, CDR1 SGHDN and CDR2 FVKESK. V lost 1 base and J 4 bases, leaving 18 bases between the germline ends. The CDR3 runs to 17 residues.

CDR3 sequence reads: CASSYSLKQGVNEQFF. In DNA form, the CDR3 reads TGTGCCAGCAGTTACTCGCTCAAACAGGGAGTCAATGAGCAGTTCTTC. The chain is built from TRBV6-6 and TRBJ2-1, with D tentatively TRBD1 (6 bases). V lost 0 bases and J 6 bases, leaving 15 bases between the germline ends. The CDR3 is made up of 16 amino acids. The germline V gene has CDR1 MNHNY and CDR2 SVGAGI (reference sequence).

This clone has just one count. The chain recombines TRBV28 with TRBJ2-1; the match to TRBD2 covers 8 bases. With V trimmed by 7 bases and J by 7 bases, 15 bases remained unmatched. The germline V gene encodes CDR1 MDHEN and CDR2 SYDVKM. The CDR3 totals 16 residues. The CDR3 region has the DNA TGTGCCAGCATTTATAGCGGGATAGAGATGAGGAATGAGCAGTTCTTC. This translates into CASIYSGIEMRNEQFF.

The chain has TRBV7-2 and TRBJ1-5; D is possibly TRBD1 (6 bases). The CDR3 extends over 16 amino acids. Germline V gene sequence: CDR1 SGHTA, CDR2 FQGNSA. Trimming cost V 4 bases and J 6 bases, with 19 bases left between them. The CDR3 loop reads CASSSSGTYAGQPQHF. The CDR3 coding sequence is TGTGCCAGCAGCTCAAGCGGGACATATGCGGGTCAGCCCCAGCATTTT.

V and J are TRBV29-1 and TRBJ2-1; 9 bases match TRBD2. The CDR3 length is 14 residues. V dropped 4 bases and J dropped 9; count of bases not matched to a gene: 10. Looked up from germline, CDR1 is SQVTM and CDR2 is ANQGSEA. In DNA form, the CDR3 reads TGCAGCGTTGCTCCGAGCGGGGGGCTGGCTGAGCAGTTCTTC. It specifies CSVAPSGGLAEQFF.

This chain uses TRBV19 with TRBJ1-2; tentative D call: TRBD1 (6 bases). V was pared by 6 bases and J by 10 bases, with 21 bases between. This CDR3 has 14 residues. Germline V gene sequence: CDR1 LNHDA, CDR2 SQIVND (reference sequence). The CDR3 region has the DNA TGTGCCAGTAGGCCTTCCGGGACACACCACTCCTACACCTTC. Its translation is CASRPSGTHHSYTF.

The J gene is TRBJ2-7, the V gene TRBV20-1; 11 nucleotides align to TRBD2. CDR3 size: 15 residues. The V and J ends lost 3 bases and 7 bases, in that order; junction bases with no gene match: 11. Per the germline V gene, CDR1 is DFQATT and CDR2 is SNEGSKA (reference sequence). CDR3 in DNA: TGCAGTGCTAGTCTCCTGGCTAGCGGGGGGCGAGAGCAGTACTTC. It is translated as CSASLLASGGREQYF.

This clone has just one count. The rearrangement joins TRBV21-1 to TRBJ2-7; the DNA was not used to check the table's D call, TRBD2. TRBV21-1 is classified as a pseudogene. The CDR3 has 16 amino acids. DNA for the CDR3: TGTGCCAAACCGGGACTAGCGGGAGGGAACACCTACGAGCAGTACTTC. Amino acids: CAKPGLAGGNTYEQYF.

CDR3 residues: CASSYSAGSYEQYF. In DNA form, the CDR3 reads TGTGCCAGCAGTTACTCCGCCGGCTCCTACGAGCAGTACTTC. This rearrangement joins TRBV6-5 to TRBJ2-7, with D hard to call. Trimming removed 0 bases from V and 0 bases from J, with 6 bases in between. CDR3 length: 14 amino acids. The germline CDR1 and CDR2 sequences are MNHEY and SVGAGI.

The chain employs TRBV28 and TRBJ2-1, with TRBD2 identical over 15 bases. Germline values: CDR1 MDHEN, CDR2 SYDVKM. The CDR3 is 17 residues long. Trimming cost V 6 bases and J 7 bases; bases outside gene matches: 10. The CDR3 region is CASSGLAGGPNKNEQFF. CDR3 in DNA: TGTGCCAGCAGCGGACTAGCGGGGGGGCCGAATAAAAATGAGCAGTTCTTC.